Below, one T cell receptor (beta chain) is given with its context. The antigen is not known. The data were obtained in a study of T-cell memory formation after mild COVID-19. About the research overall: TCR clusters largely stayed donor specific. Study-wide results and limits: Prior to infection, memory already included some responding clones, suggesting cross-reactive memory joined. Most CD4+ clones that shrank were in CM and EM, while CD8+ ones turned up in EMRA.

Trimming cost V 2 bases and J 8 bases; bases outside gene matches: 2. The CDR3 totals 14 residues. Each CDR3 protein gets one entry after TCRdb re-called the 5' RACE reads with MiXCR. There are 350,000 to 500,000 distinct CDR3 sequences in the sample; roughly 18% occur only once, and 20% to 25% lies in the top ten. This chain uses TRBV12-3 or TRBV12-4 with TRBJ1-5, with 11 bases identical to TRBD1. The sequence derives from a young man who had mild COVID-19 (a few samples of this study predate the infection). Cell type and time point are not known. The specimen sequenced was PBMCs or a T cell subset sorted from them (not recorded which). The CDR3 DNA reads as TGTGCCAGCAGTTTAAGGGACAGGGGGAAGCCCCAGCATTTT. Translation: CASSLRDRGKPQHF.